The 22 T cell receptor beta chains given below trace back to one sample, sequenced in a study of cytomegalovirus exposure and HLA in healthy donors. PCR amplification relied on 60 Vbeta primers (plus 13 Jbeta primers). Only in-frame clones appear in the TCRdb table, and some are missing; sequencing was by immunoSEQ multiplex PCR. The data contain tens of thousands of clones, approximately 76% of them singletons. The specimen sequenced was PBMCs. These receptors were taken from a man aged 45-60 years in good health and CMV-seronegative.

V and J are TRBV4-2 and TRBJ1-5; 8 nucleotides line up with TRBD1. The CDR3 totals 15 residues. Germline trimming cut 4 bases from V and 4 bases from J; bases unmatched to any gene: 6. Germline V gene lookup returns CDR1 LGHNA and CDR2 YNFKEQ. The CDR3 sequence: CASSLDRGPNQPQHF. The CDR3 nucleotides read TGTGCCAGCAGCCTCGACAGGGGCCCTAATCAGCCCCAGCATTTT.

This chain uses TRBV15 with TRBJ1-1; D is undetermined. Looked up from germline, CDR1 is LNHNV and CDR2 is YYDKDF (reference sequence). There are 13 residues in the CDR3. V shed 5 bases and J shed 1 base, with 8 bases lying between them. The DNA of the CDR3 is TGTGCCACCAGCTCGGTTGGGAACACTGAAGCTTTCTTT. It encodes CATSSVGNTEAFF.

J is TRBJ1-4 and V is TRBV5-1, with D unclear. CDR3 length: 16 residues. The germline V and J ends were trimmed by 3 bases and 8 bases, with 20 bases remaining between them. Germline CDR1 and CDR2: SGHRS and YFSETQ. CDR3 sequence: CASSSDPQAGVEKLFF. Written as DNA, the CDR3 is TGCGCCAGCAGCTCCGACCCCCAGGCCGGTGTAGAAAAACTGTTTTTT.

This chain uses TRBV7-6 with TRBJ2-7, with 9 bases lining up with TRBD2. CDR1 is SGHVS, CDR2 FNYEAQ, per germline. This CDR3 contains 15 residues. V shed 1 base and J 2 bases; nucleotides not matched to a gene: 3. Written as DNA, the CDR3 is TGTGCCAGCAGCTTAGGGGCGGGGGGGACCTACGAGCAGTACTTC. It encodes CASSLGAGGTYEQYF.

Remarks on this clone: An end of the junction differs from the germline gene, which may be a read error. The chain links TRBV7-9 to TRBJ2-7, with 8 bases that match TRBD2. Germline CDR1 and CDR2: SEHNR and FQNEAQ (reference sequence). This CDR3 has 16 residues. This CDR3 reads CSSSPGGGLGSYEQYF. In nucleotides, the CDR3 is TGTTCCAGCAGCCCCGGGGGGGGTTTGGGCTCCTACGAGCAGTACTTC. Drawing the rest from reference TRBV7-9 and TRBJ2-7, the complete variable domain is DTGVSQNPRHKITKRGQNVTFRCDPISEHNRLYWYRQTLGQGPEFLTYFQNEAQLEKSRLLSDRFSAERPKGSFSTLEIQRTEQGDSAMYLCSSSPGGGLGSYEQYFGPGTRLTVT.

CDR3 nucleotide sequence: TGTGCCAGCAGTAGGACTAGCGGGGTTCCAGGCGGGGAGCTGTTTTTT. Translating gives CASSRTSGVPGGELFF. The J gene is TRBJ2-2, the V gene TRBV5-5; 12 nucleotides align to TRBD2. V lost 5 bases and J lost 7; bases outside the gene matches: 9. Germline V lookup: CDR1 SGHKS, CDR2 YYEKEE (reference sequence). The CDR3 extends over 16 amino acids. Full variable domain (outside the CDR3, taken from reference TRBV5-5 and TRBJ2-2): DAGVTQSPTHLIKTRGQQVTLRCSPISGHKSVSWYQQVLGQGPQFIFQYYEKEERGRGNFPDRFSARQFPNYSSELNVNALLLGDSALYLCASSRTSGVPGGELFFGEGSRLTVL.

This clone was seen more than once but under ten times. The V call is TRBV6-6, the J call TRBJ2-2; 9 bases are shared with TRBD1. Trimming cost V 6 bases and J 4 bases; bases outside gene matches: 3. The CDR3 consists of 14 residues. Germline loops: CDR1 MNHNY, CDR2 SVGAGI (reference sequence). CDR3 region: CASRRQGGTGELFF. The CDR3 DNA reads TGTGCCAGCAGACGACAGGGGGGCACCGGGGAGCTGTTTTTT.

V gene TRBV10-1 combines with J gene TRBJ2-1; 13 bases agree with TRBD2. The CDR3 has 14 residues. V was pared by 8 bases and J by 5 bases, with 3 bases of the junction left unmatched. The germline gives CDR1 WNHNN, CDR2 SYGVQD (reference sequence). In DNA form, the CDR3 reads TGCGCCAGCCGACTAGCGGGGGGTCACAATGAGCAGTTCTTC. Residues: CASRLAGGHNEQFF.

V gene TRBV10-3 combines with J gene TRBJ2-5; TRBD1 agrees at 9 bases. This CDR3 contains 14 residues. Per the germline V gene, CDR1 is ENHRY and CDR2 is SYGVKD. V was clipped by 8 bases and J by 2 bases; unmatched bases: 6. CDR3 in amino acids: CAIGKGTGQETQYF. Here the CDR3 DNA reads TGTGCCATCGGAAAGGGGACAGGGCAAGAGACCCAGTACTTC.

V and J are TRBV6-1 and TRBJ1-2; tentatively, D is TRBD1 (6 bases). The CDR3 runs to 16 residues. V was shortened by 4 bases and J by 2 bases, with 17 bases between the two germline ends. Looked up from germline, CDR1 is MNHNS and CDR2 is SASEGT. CDR3 sequence (DNA): TGTGCCAGCAGTGGCCTCCCGGGACAAACAAACTATGGCTACACCTTC. Translation gives CASSGLPGQTNYGYTF.

This chain links TRBV5-6 with TRBJ1-6, with D possibly matching TRBD1 (5 bases). Deletions cut 0 bases from V and 10 bases from J, with 8 bases between. The V gene's germline CDR1 is SGHDT and CDR2 YYEEEE. CDR3 length: 13 amino acids. The CDR3 DNA is TGTGCCAGCAGCTTGGCAGGGCGGTCACCCCTCCACTTT. Amino acids: CASSLAGRSPLHF. The whole variable domain, remainder taken from reference TRBV5-6 and TRBJ1-6, is DAGVTQSPTHLIKTRGQQVTLRCSPKSGHDTVSWYQQALGQGPQFIFQYYEEEERQRGNFPDRFSGHQFPNYSSELNVNALLLGDSALYLCASSLAGRSPLHFGNGTRLTVT.

This clone was counted a single time. The V call is TRBV28, the J call TRBJ2-3; D may be TRBD1 (5 bases). Germline V gene data show CDR1 as MDHEN and CDR2 as SYDVKM. V lost 6 bases and J lost 9, with 13 bases in between. The CDR3 totals 12 residues. CDR3 nucleotides: TGTGCCAGCAGAGGGGCCCCGATGACGCAGTATTTT. This encodes CASRGAPMTQYF. The variable domain in full, completed from reference TRBV28 and TRBJ2-3, reads DVKVTQSSRYLVKRTGEKVFLECVQDMDHENMFWYRQDPGLGLRLIYFSYDVKMKEKGDIPEGYSVSREKKERFSLILESASTNQTSMYLCASRGAPMTQYFGPGTRLTVL.

This clone was seen a handful of times. V is TRBV9 and J is TRBJ2-7; TRBD2 agrees at 7 bases. CDR1 is SGDLS and CDR2 is YYNGEE in the germline V gene. V dropped 4 bases and J dropped 3; count of bases not matched to a gene: 4. This CDR3 has 13 residues. In DNA, the CDR3 is TGTGCCAGCAGCCACTCGGGGGGCTACGAGCAGTACTTC. Translated: CASSHSGGYEQYF.

The rearrangement joins TRBV11-2 to TRBJ2-5, with TRBD1 identical over 8 bases. The CDR3 runs to 15 residues. Germline CDR1 reads SGHAT; CDR2 reads FQNNGV. With V trimmed by 0 bases and J by 4 bases, 4 bases remained unmatched. The CDR3 DNA reads TGTGCCAGCAGCTTAGATCGTGGACAGGGAGAGACCCAGTACTTC. Translation gives CASSLDRGQGETQYF.

The chain combines TRBV6-5 with TRBJ1-1, with TRBD1 matching 8 bases. CDR3 length: 13 residues. CDR1 and CDR2 from the germline V gene are MNHEY and SVGAGI. V lost 6 bases to trimming and J lost 5 bases; unmatched junction nucleotides: 5. The CDR3 sequence is CASRRTGSTEAFF. The CDR3 nucleotides read TGTGCCAGCAGAAGGACAGGGTCAACTGAAGCTTTCTTT.

This clone showed up just a few times. The V gene is TRBV30, the J gene TRBJ2-2; a weak D match, TRBD2 (6 bases). In germline, CDR1 is GTSNPN, CDR2 SVGIG (reference sequence). V lost 3 bases to trimming and J lost 6 bases, with 17 bases between them. CDR3 length equals 15 residues. CDR3 residues: CAWRKVAVLPGELFF. The CDR3 DNA follows: TGTGCCTGGAGGAAGGTAGCGGTACTCCCCGGGGAGCTGTTTTTT.

CDR3 residues: CASSFGQGSSTGELFF. CDR3 coding DNA: TGTGCCAGCAGCTTCGGGCAGGGGAGTAGCACCGGGGAGCTGTTTTTT. This chain joins TRBV5-5 and TRBJ2-2; D is perhaps TRBD1 (6 bases). Between the trimmed V and J ends, which lost 2 bases and 4 bases, there was a span of 15 bases. CDR3 length equals 16 residues. The germline V gene has CDR1 SGHKS and CDR2 YYEKEE (reference sequence).

This clone was seen only a few times. This chain links TRBV7-8 with TRBJ1-5; 8 bases are shared with TRBD1. The CDR3 spans 14 residues. The germline V gene encodes CDR1 SGHVS and CDR2 FQNEAQ. V was pared by 8 bases and J by 3 bases, with 6 bases of the junction left unmatched. CDR3 in DNA: TGTGCCAGCGCTGGGACAGGTATCAATCAGCCCCAGCATTTT. It is translated as CASAGTGINQPQHF.

The chain carries TRBV7-8 and TRBJ2-7; 8 nucleotides agree with TRBD1. Germline V gene lookup returns CDR1 SGHVS and CDR2 FQNEAQ. V trimming: 5 bases; J trimming: 11 bases; junction bases outside the gene matches: 14. The CDR3 is made up of 14 amino acids. This chain's CDR3 is CASSLGQARAVEYF. Here the CDR3 DNA reads TGTGCCAGCAGCCTGGGACAGGCCCGGGCCGTGGAGTACTTC. Based on the CDR3 plus reference TRBV7-8 and TRBJ2-7, the full variable domain is GAGVSQSPRYKVAKRGQDVALRCDPISGHVSLFWYQQALGQGPEFLTYFQNEAQLDKSGLPSDRFFAERPEGSVSTLKIQRTQQEDSAVYLCASSLGQARAVEYFGPGTRLTVT.

The V and J genes are TRBV6-6 and TRBJ1-1, with 7 bases lining up with TRBD1. V shed 6 bases and J 4 bases; nucleotides not matched to a gene: 5. The CDR3 consists of 13 residues. Per germline, CDR1 MNHNY and CDR2 SVGAGI (reference sequence). The CDR3 here is CASRPDRATEAFF. CDR3 coding DNA: TGTGCCAGCAGGCCTGACAGGGCCACTGAAGCTTTCTTT.

The rearrangement joins TRBV29-1 to TRBJ2-1, with D hard to call. Germline CDR1 and CDR2: SQVTM and ANQGSEA. Trimming pared 0 bases from V and 8 bases from J, leaving 11 bases between. The CDR3 covers 13 residues. CDR3 residues: CSVEESRLDEQFF. In DNA, the CDR3 is TGCAGCGTTGAAGAATCCAGACTCGATGAGCAGTTCTTC.

This chain joins TRBV19 and TRBJ1-2; 7 bases are a match to TRBD1. V lost 6 bases, J lost 3 bases, and 13 bases stayed unmatched. The CDR3 consists of 16 residues. CDR1 is LNHDA, CDR2 SQIVND, per germline (reference sequence). CDR3 loop: CASRTGTAPEDYGYTF. In nucleotides, the CDR3 is TGTGCCAGTAGAACCGGGACAGCCCCGGAGGACTATGGCTACACCTTC.